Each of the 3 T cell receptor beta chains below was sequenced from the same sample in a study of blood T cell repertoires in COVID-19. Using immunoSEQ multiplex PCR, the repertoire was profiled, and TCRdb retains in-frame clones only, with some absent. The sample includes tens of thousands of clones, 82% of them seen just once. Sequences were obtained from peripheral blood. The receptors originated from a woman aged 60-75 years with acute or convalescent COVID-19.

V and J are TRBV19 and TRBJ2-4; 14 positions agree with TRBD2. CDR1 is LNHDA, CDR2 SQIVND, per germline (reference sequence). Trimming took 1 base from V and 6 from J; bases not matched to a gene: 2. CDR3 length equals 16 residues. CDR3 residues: CASSIGTSGGLNIQYF. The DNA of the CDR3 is TGTGCCAGTAGTATAGGGACTAGCGGGGGGCTAAACATTCAGTACTTC. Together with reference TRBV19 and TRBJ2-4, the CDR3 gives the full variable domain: DGGITQSPKYLFRKEGQNVTLSCEQNLNHDAMYWYRQDPGQGLRLIYYSQIVNDFQKGDIAEGYSVSREKKESFPLTVTSAQKNPTAFYLCASSIGTSGGLNIQYFGAGTRLSVL.

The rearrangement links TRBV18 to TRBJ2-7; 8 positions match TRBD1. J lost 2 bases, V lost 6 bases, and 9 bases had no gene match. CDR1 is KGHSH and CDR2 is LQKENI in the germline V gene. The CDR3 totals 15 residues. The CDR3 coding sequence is TGTGCCAGCTCCCGGAGGACAGGGAAGACCTACGAGCAGTACTTC. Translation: CASSRRTGKTYEQYF.

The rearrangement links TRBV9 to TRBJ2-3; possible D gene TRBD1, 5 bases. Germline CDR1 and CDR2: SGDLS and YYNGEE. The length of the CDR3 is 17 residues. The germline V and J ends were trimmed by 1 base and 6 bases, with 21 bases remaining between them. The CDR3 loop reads CASSVRAGAGPMDTQYF. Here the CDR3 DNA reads TGTGCCAGCAGCGTAAGGGCTGGGGCCGGGCCCATGGATACGCAGTATTTT.